These 26 T cell receptor beta chains share one sample of origin, sequenced in a study of T-cell memory formation after mild COVID-19. Each CDR3 protein is one row after TCRdb ran MiXCR on the 5' RACE reads. The repertoire consists of roughly 260,000 distinct CDR3 sequences, with less than 20% occurring once and the leading ten covering 3.5% to 4%. The material sequenced was PBMCs or a T cell subset sorted from them (not recorded which). These receptors were collected from a young man who had mild COVID-19 (a few samples of this study predate the infection). Cell type and time point are not known.

The chain is built from TRBV4-3 and TRBJ1-3, with D uncertain. The germline V gene has CDR1 LGHNA and CDR2 YSLEER. V was cut by 0 bases and J by 8 bases, with 11 bases left in between. CDR3 size: 14 residues. CDR3 coding DNA: TGCGCCAGCAGCCAAGATGAGGGCGCGGACACCATATATTTT. This codes for CASSQDEGADTIYF.

The CDR3 bases are TGTGCCAGCAGTTACTCCGGGCAGGGAGGGCCCGGCTATGGCTACACCTTC. Translation: CASSYSGQGGPGYGYTF. V usage is TRBV6-5 and J usage is TRBJ1-2; a weak D match, TRBD1 (5 bases). Between the trimmed V and J ends, which lost 0 bases and 4 bases, there was a span of 18 bases. The CDR3 covers 17 residues. CDR1 is MNHEY and CDR2 is SVGAGI in the germline V gene.

This chain uses TRBV12-3 or TRBV12-4 with TRBJ1-1; D is perhaps TRBD1 (5 bases). CDR3 size: 14 residues. The germline V and J ends were trimmed by 5 bases and 1 base, with 11 bases remaining between them. The CDR3 protein is CASSPGVSNTEAFF. The CDR3 DNA reads TGTGCCAGCAGTCCGGGGGTCTCGAACACTGAAGCTTTCTTT.

Ten or more counts support this clonotype. The V and J genes are TRBV4-3 and TRBJ2-5; D not certain. The length of the CDR3 is 14 residues. In germline, CDR1 is LGHNA, CDR2 YSLEER. V lost 0 bases to trimming and J lost 0 bases, with 5 bases between them. The CDR3 region is CASSQESYQETQYF. The CDR3 nucleotides read TGCGCCAGCAGCCAAGAAAGCTACCAAGAGACCCAGTACTTC.

The chain recombines TRBV6-5 with TRBJ2-5; TRBD2 agrees at 8 bases. V shed 8 bases, J shed 3 bases, and the junction held 8 bases outside the gene matches. Germline V lookup: CDR1 MNHEY, CDR2 SVGAGI. The CDR3 loop spans 14 amino acids. The CDR3: CASSELAAEETQYF. DNA of the CDR3: TGTGCCAGCTCAGAACTAGCGGCCGAAGAGACCCAGTACTTC.

This clonotype came up a few times. The genes are TRBV5-1 and TRBJ1-6; D gene ambiguous. V was pared by 5 bases and J by 8 bases, with 11 bases between. Per germline, CDR1 SGHRS and CDR2 YFSETQ. The length of the CDR3 is 13 residues. CDR3 in DNA: TGCGCCAGCAGAACGGACGGATATTCACCCCTCCACTTT. Amino acids: CASRTDGYSPLHF. The whole variable domain, remainder taken from reference TRBV5-1 and TRBJ1-6, is KAGVTQTPRYLIKTRGQQVTLSCSPISGHRSVSWYQQTPGQGLQFLFEYFSETQRNKGNFPGRFSGRQFSNSRSEMNVSTLELGDSALYLCASRTDGYSPLHFGNGTRLTVT.

The rearrangement joins TRBV5-6 to TRBJ2-3, with D perhaps matching TRBD1 or TRBD2 (6 bases each). The CDR3 is made up of 15 amino acids. The germline V and J ends were trimmed by 3 bases and 2 bases, with 13 bases remaining between them. Germline values: CDR1 SGHDT, CDR2 YYEEEE. CDR3 bases: TGTGCCAGCAGCTCCGAAGGGGGGTCCACAGATACGCAGTATTTT. Its protein product is CASSSEGGSTDTQYF.

This chain connects TRBV7-2 to TRBJ1-6; 10 bases agree with TRBD1. The germline V gene encodes CDR1 SGHTA and CDR2 FQGNSA. The CDR3 loop spans 16 amino acids. Trimming took 5 bases from V and 9 from J; bases not matched to a gene: 10. As DNA, the CDR3 is TGTGCCAGCAGCGTATCCGGGACAGGGGCTGGTTCACCCCTCCACTTT. It yields the protein CASSVSGTGAGSPLHF. Drawing the rest from reference TRBV7-2 and TRBJ1-6, the complete variable domain is GAGVSQSPSNKVTEKGKDVELRCDPISGHTALYWYRQSLGQGLEFLIYFQGNSAPDKSGLPSDRFSAERTGGSVSTLTIQRTQQEDSAVYLCASSVSGTGAGSPLHFGNGTRLTVT.

The chain uses TRBV18 and TRBJ1-2; the D gene is possibly TRBD1 (6 bases). The CDR3 runs to 13 residues. Trimming took 3 bases from V and 4 from J, leaving 9 bases between them. In germline, CDR1 is KGHSH, CDR2 LQKENI. CDR3 in amino acids: CASSPDSRYGYTF. Written as DNA, the CDR3 is TGTGCCAGCTCACCGGACAGCCGCTATGGCTACACCTTC.

The J gene is TRBJ1-2, the V gene TRBV20-1; D is perhaps TRBD1 (5 bases). Trimming shortened V by 6 bases and J by 4 bases, and 15 bases separated the two germline ends. This CDR3 region has 13 residues. Looked up from germline, CDR1 is DFQATT and CDR2 is SNEGSKA (reference sequence). The CDR3: CSAAQETLYGYTF. The CDR3 nucleotides are TGCAGTGCCGCACAGGAGACTCTCTATGGCTACACCTTC.

This clonotype was seen repeatedly, ten times or more. The chain has TRBV5-6 and TRBJ1-2; 8 bases map to TRBD1. V lost 4 bases, J lost 3 bases, and 8 bases stayed unmatched. The CDR3 length is 15 residues. Germline-derived CDR1 and CDR2 are SGHDT and YYEEEE. The CDR3 nucleotides read TGTGCCAGCAGCACCGCCGGACAGGGCTACTATGGCTACACCTTC. Its translation is CASSTAGQGYYGYTF.

The gene calls are TRBV7-2 and TRBJ2-3; D gene uncertain. The CDR3 has 13 residues. V was pared by 5 bases and J by 4 bases, with 10 bases between. Germline V lookup: CDR1 SGHTA, CDR2 FQGNSA. CDR3 in amino acids: CASSSREADTQYF. CDR3 in DNA: TGTGCCAGCAGCAGCCGAGAGGCAGATACGCAGTATTTT.

The V and J genes are TRBV18 and TRBJ2-7; D is perhaps TRBD1 (6 bases). The CDR3 length is 14 residues. V was pared by 2 bases and J by 0 bases, with 8 bases between. Germline V CDR1 and CDR2: KGHSH, LQKENI. In nucleotides, the CDR3 is TGTGCCAGCTCACCAACGGACAGCTCCTACGAGCAGTACGTC. The encoded protein is CASSPTDSSYEQYV.

The sample holds a few counts of this clonotype. The CDR3 region has the DNA TGTGCCTCCCCGACGGGCAGGGTGGGTTCACCCCTCCACTTT. Translated: CASPTGRVGSPLHF. The chain joins TRBV30 to TRBJ1-6, with D possibly matching TRBD1 (5 bases). Between the trimmed V and J ends, which lost 7 bases and 9 bases, there was a span of 19 bases. CDR1 is GTSNPN and CDR2 is SVGIG in the germline V gene (reference sequence). CDR3 length equals 14 residues.

In its sample, this clonotype was seen a few times. The chain couples TRBV4-1 to TRBJ1-5, with a tentative D call TRBD1 (5 bases). This CDR3 comprises 15 residues. The germline V gene encodes CDR1 MGHRA and CDR2 YSYEKL. Trimming removed 1 base from V and 4 bases from J, with 11 bases in between. CDR3 DNA: TGCGCCAGCAGCCAAGGTGGGGCAGGAAATCAGCCCCAGCATTTT. It yields the protein CASSQGGAGNQPQHF.

This clonotype was seen a handful of times. The chain joins TRBV5-1 to TRBJ2-7; 7 bases are shared with TRBD1. This CDR3 has 16 amino acids. The V and J ends lost 3 bases and 2 bases, in that order; junction bases with no gene match: 11. Germline CDR1 and CDR2: SGHRS and YFSETQ. The CDR3 loop reads CASSWAGVGGAYEQYF. The CDR3 coding sequence is TGCGCCAGCAGCTGGGCCGGTGTAGGGGGCGCCTACGAGCAGTACTTC.

Only a few counts were recorded for this clonotype. The chain links TRBV5-1 to TRBJ2-2; 7 nucleotides line up with TRBD1. J gave up 2 bases and V 7 bases, and 5 bases lay outside the gene matches. Per the germline V gene, CDR1 is SGHRS and CDR2 is YFSETQ. The CDR3 has 14 residues. The CDR3 region is CASGGQTNTGELFF. CDR3 DNA: TGCGCCAGCGGGGGACAGACTAACACCGGGGAGCTGTTTTTT.

The genes are TRBV27 and TRBJ2-7; TRBD1 might be the D (8 bases). The CDR3 loop spans 14 amino acids. V lost 5 bases to trimming and J lost 6 bases, with 17 bases between them. The V gene's germline CDR1 is MNHEY and CDR2 SMNVEV (reference sequence). The CDR3 region has the DNA TGTGCCAGCAGTCCGCGGTACAGGGGGGGCGAGCAGTACGTC. Its translation: CASSPRYRGGEQYV.

The chain links TRBV5-1 to TRBJ2-5; perhaps D is TRBD1 or TRBD2 (5 bases each). Trimming shortened V by 4 bases and J by 2 bases, and 9 bases separated the two germline ends. CDR3 size: 13 residues. The germline CDR1 and CDR2 sequences are SGHRS and YFSETQ. The CDR3 DNA reads TGCGCCAGCAGCATGGGACCACAAGAGACCCAGTACTTC. It codes for CASSMGPQETQYF.

The V gene is TRBV7-8, the J gene TRBJ2-1; no reliable D call. V was shortened by 1 base and J by 9 bases, with 19 bases between the two germline ends. The V gene's germline CDR1 is SGHVS and CDR2 FQNEAQ. This CDR3 is built from 16 residues. The CDR3: CASSLGRAVRYSEQFF. CDR3 DNA sequence: TGTGCCAGCAGCTTAGGCCGGGCCGTACGTTATAGTGAGCAGTTCTTC.

This clonotype was seen at least ten times. The CDR3 spells CASSHARATLHF. In DNA form, the CDR3 reads TGTGCCAGCAGCCATGCCAGGGCTACCCTCCACTTT. This chain links TRBV6-2 or TRBV6-3 with TRBJ1-6; maybe TRBD1 (5 bases). The CDR3 totals 12 residues. The V and J ends lost 6 bases and 14 bases respectively, with 14 bases between them. Germline assignment: CDR1 MNHEY and CDR2 SVGEGT.

This clonotype was seen more than once but under ten times. The V gene is TRBV9, the J gene TRBJ1-6; TRBD1 matches 8 bases. Germline V gene sequence: CDR1 SGDLS, CDR2 YYNGEE. Trimming removed 2 bases from V and 9 bases from J; junction bases left unmatched: 10. The CDR3 sequence is 16 residues long. CDR3 sequence reads: CASSVTLDRGGSPLHF. Written as DNA, the CDR3 is TGTGCCAGCAGCGTCACTCTCGACAGGGGAGGTTCACCCCTCCACTTT.

This clonotype was seen repeatedly, ten times or more. The chain links TRBV9 to TRBJ2-5; the D gene is possibly TRBD2 (5 bases). This CDR3 region has 15 residues. Germline V CDR1 and CDR2: SGDLS, YYNGEE. V lost 0 bases and J 5 bases, leaving 14 bases between the germline ends. The CDR3 DNA reads as TGTGCCAGCAGCGTAGCTGTGGCCGGAGGTGAGACCCAGTACTTC. It translates to CASSVAVAGGETQYF.

The rearrangement joins TRBV28 to TRBJ2-5; D is perhaps TRBD1 or TRBD2 (6 bases each). Trimming stripped 6 bases from V and 5 bases from J, with 13 bases between. The CDR3 sequence is 13 residues long. The germline V gene has CDR1 MDHEN and CDR2 SYDVKM. The CDR3 DNA sequence: TGTGCCAGCAGGGTAGGGGGGCAGGAGACCCAGTACTTC. Translation: CASRVGGQETQYF.

A few counts support this clonotype. This sequence joins TRBV19 and TRBJ1-2; D is unclear. Trimming shortened V by 10 bases and J by 8 bases, and 23 bases separated the two germline ends. The CDR3 is 14 residues long. The germline gives CDR1 LNHDA, CDR2 SQIVND (reference sequence). For the CDR3, the DNA is TGTGCCACCCAAGAAAGGGTCCCTTCGTGGGGCTACACCTTC. Translation: CATQERVPSWGYTF.

This clonotype has just a few counts. The V and J genes are TRBV20-1 and TRBJ2-3; 7 bases align to TRBD2. Germline trimming cut 2 bases from V and 3 bases from J; bases unmatched to any gene: 5. From germline, CDR1 is DFQATT and CDR2 SNEGSKA (reference sequence). This CDR3 is 14 amino acids long. The CDR3: CSARTRGVTDTQYF. The DNA for the CDR3 is TGCAGTGCTAGAACCCGGGGGGTTACAGATACGCAGTATTTT.